This T cell receptor beta chain was recorded in a study of low-dose radiotherapy and immunotherapy resistance in tumors. This clonotype appeared many times. Both TCRalpha and TCRbeta chains were reverse transcribed with V-gene-specific primers. For amplifying TCRs, the PCR ran for about 22 cycles with Phusion, which was used together with a constant-region primer and the adapter on the V primers. TCRdb reprocessed the reads with MiXCR, giving one entry per CDR3 protein. The sample yields some 38,000 distinct CDR3 sequences, around 20% seen once. The CDR3 totals 13 residues. Germline-derived CDR1 and CDR2 are SNHLY and FYNNEI. V lost 5 bases to trimming and J lost 1 base, with 8 bases between them. The time point here: after trial treatment. The treatment here: LDRT plus nivolumab, ipilimumab, low-dose cyclophosphamide and aspirin (RACIN trial).

The chain employs TRBV2 and TRBJ2-5, with D hard to call. The receptor was derived from a female donor with ovarian cancer. The sample was PBMCs, taken after low-dose radiotherapy plus immunotherapy. The CDR3 DNA reads TGTGCCAGCAGTCTTTTGCCCCAAGAGACCCAGTACTTC. This encodes CASSLLPQETQYF.